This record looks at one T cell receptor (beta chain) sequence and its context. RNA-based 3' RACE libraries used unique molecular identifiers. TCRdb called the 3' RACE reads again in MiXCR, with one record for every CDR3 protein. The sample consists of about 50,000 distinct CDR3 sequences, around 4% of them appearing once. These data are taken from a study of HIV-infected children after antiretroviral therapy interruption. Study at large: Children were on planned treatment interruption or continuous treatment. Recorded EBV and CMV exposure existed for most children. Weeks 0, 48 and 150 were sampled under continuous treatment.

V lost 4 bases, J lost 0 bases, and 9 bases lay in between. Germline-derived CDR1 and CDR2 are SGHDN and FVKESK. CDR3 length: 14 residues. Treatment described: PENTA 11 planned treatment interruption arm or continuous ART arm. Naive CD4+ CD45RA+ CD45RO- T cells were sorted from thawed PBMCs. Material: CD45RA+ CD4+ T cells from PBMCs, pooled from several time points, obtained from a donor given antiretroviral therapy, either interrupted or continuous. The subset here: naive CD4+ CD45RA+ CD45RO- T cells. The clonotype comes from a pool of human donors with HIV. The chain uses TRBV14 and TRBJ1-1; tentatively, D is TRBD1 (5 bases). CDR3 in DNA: TGTGCCAGCAGCCGGGTAGGGGTGAACACTGAAGCTTTCTTT. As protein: CASSRVGVNTEAFF.